A selection of T cell receptor beta chains follows, all from one sample in a study of immune characterization of retroperitoneal liposarcoma. TCRdb ran MiXCR on the PCR reads and lists one entry per CDR3 protein. The top ten clones hold around 8.6% of a sample with over 9,000 distinct CDR3 sequences, about a quarter of them seen once. The sample comprised tumor tissue. Every receptor here comes from a male donor with retroperitoneal liposarcoma. Each CDR3 is given with its conserved first and last residue. The order of the fields is D gene, J gene, V gene, clone size, CDR3 protein, CDR3 DNA. The D gene is left open where the match is weak. Expanded clones get a size class; other rows say once, few or many, or leave the size out.

D gene: -; J gene: TRBJ1-1; V gene: TRBV6-4; clone size: few; CDR3 protein: CASSEEMNTEAFF; CDR3 DNA: TGTGCCAGCAGTGAAGAGATGAACACTGAAGCTTTCTTT
D gene: TRBD1; J gene: TRBJ2-5; V gene: TRBV12-5; clone size: -; CDR3 protein: CASGPMSGTGVNEQYF; CDR3 DNA: TGTGCTAGTGGCCCGATGTCCGGGACAGGTGTAAATGAGCAGTACTTC
D gene: TRBD1; J gene: TRBJ2-7; V gene: TRBV4-1; clone size: -; CDR3 protein: CASSHTATGWDEQYF; CDR3 DNA: TGCGCCAGCAGCCATACCGCGACAGGGTGGGACGAGCAGTACTTC
D gene: TRBD2; J gene: TRBJ2-3; V gene: TRBV6-1; clone size: -; CDR3 protein: CASSERAGGPDTQYF; CDR3 DNA: TGTGCCAGCAGTGAACGAGCGGGAGGGCCAGATACGCAGTATTTT
D gene: -; J gene: TRBJ2-7; V gene: TRBV7-6; clone size: many; CDR3 protein: CASSLAASPYNEQYF; CDR3 DNA: TGTGCCAGCAGCTTAGCGGCTAGCCCCTACAATGAGCAGTACTTC
D gene: TRBD1; J gene: TRBJ1-2; V gene: TRBV6-1; clone size: -; CDR3 protein: CASTQGGGNYGYTF; CDR3 DNA: TGTGCCAGCACCCAAGGGGGCGGAAACTATGGCTACACCTTC
D gene: TRBD2; J gene: TRBJ2-7; V gene: TRBV6-1; clone size: -; CDR3 protein: CASRKTSGSSYNEQYF; CDR3 DNA: TGTGCCAGCAGAAAAACTAGCGGGAGCTCCTACAATGAGCAGTACTTC
D gene: -; J gene: TRBJ2-7; V gene: TRBV6-1; clone size: many; CDR3 protein: CASRFTTGDGNEQYF; CDR3 DNA: TGTGCCAGCCGATTCACTACGGGAGATGGCAATGAGCAGTACTTC
D gene: -; J gene: TRBJ2-7; V gene: TRBV7-6; clone size: -; CDR3 protein: CASSPDSLSYNEQYF; CDR3 DNA: TGTGCTAGCAGCCCCGACAGCCTCTCCTACAATGAGCAGTACTTC
D gene: TRBD2; J gene: TRBJ2-7; V gene: TRBV6-1; clone size: medium-sized; CDR3 protein: CASSRLAGNNEQYF; CDR3 DNA: TGTGCCAGCAGTAGACTAGCGGGGAACAATGAGCAGTACTTC
D gene: TRBD2; J gene: TRBJ2-1; V gene: TRBV27; clone size: -; CDR3 protein: CASSPRGQRETQFF; CDR3 DNA: TGTGCCAGCAGTCCCCGAGGACAGCGGGAGACCCAGTTCTTC
D gene: -; J gene: TRBJ2-1; V gene: TRBV6-6; clone size: -; CDR3 protein: CASSYKGLYEQFF; CDR3 DNA: TGTGCCAGCAGTTACAAGGGCCTCTACGAGCAGTTCTTC
D gene: -; J gene: TRBJ2-1; V gene: TRBV6-1; clone size: -; CDR3 protein: CASGTPSSYNEQFF; CDR3 DNA: TGTGCCAGCGGGACCCCGAGCTCCTACAATGAGCAGTTCTTC
D gene: -; J gene: TRBJ2-5; V gene: TRBV7-3; clone size: many; CDR3 protein: CASSGGRQETQYF; CDR3 DNA: TGTGCCAGCAGCGGCGGACGACAAGAGACCCAGTACTTC
D gene: -; J gene: TRBJ2-3; V gene: TRBV6-6; clone size: many; CDR3 protein: CASRREGARQDTQYF; CDR3 DNA: TGTGCCAGCAGACGGGAAGGGGCTAGGCAAGATACGCAGTATTTT
D gene: TRBD1; J gene: TRBJ2-1; V gene: TRBV10-2; clone size: -; CDR3 protein: CASRGQGLFPTYEQFF; CDR3 DNA: TGCGCCAGCAGGGGACAGGGTTTGTTCCCCACCTACGAGCAGTTCTTC
D gene: TRBD1; J gene: TRBJ2-3; V gene: TRBV6-1; clone size: large; CDR3 protein: CASSSLTVPGGLSTDTQYF; CDR3 DNA: TGTGCCAGCAGTTCTCTGACAGTCCCAGGGGGTCTTAGCACAGATACGCAGTATTTT
D gene: TRBD2; J gene: TRBJ2-7; V gene: TRBV6-4; clone size: -; CDR3 protein: CASSGASGEAYNEQYF; CDR3 DNA: TGTGCCAGCAGTGGAGCTAGCGGGGAGGCCTACAATGAGCAGTACTTC
D gene: -; J gene: TRBJ2-3; V gene: TRBV7-6; clone size: many; CDR3 protein: CASSPEGAGASDTQYF; CDR3 DNA: TGTGCCAGCAGCCCCGAAGGGGCGGGGGCCTCAGATACGCAGTATTTT
D gene: -; J gene: TRBJ2-7; V gene: TRBV6-6; clone size: few; CDR3 protein: CASSYTGHEQYF; CDR3 DNA: TGTGCCAGCAGTTACACGGGCCACGAGCAGTACTTC
D gene: -; J gene: TRBJ2-1; V gene: TRBV7-8; clone size: few; CDR3 protein: CASSLVRGGRRPPYNEQFF; CDR3 DNA: TGTGCCAGCAGCTTAGTTCGGGGTGGGCGCCGACCCCCCTACAATGAGCAGTTCTTC
D gene: -; J gene: TRBJ2-1; V gene: TRBV6-1; clone size: -; CDR3 protein: CATILLVLSSLDNEQFF; CDR3 DNA: TGTGCCACCATATTACTAGTCCTTTCTTCTCTCGACAATGAGCAGTTCTTC
D gene: TRBD2; J gene: TRBJ2-4; V gene: TRBV4-3; clone size: -; CDR3 protein: CASSQGLAGGGEQYF; CDR3 DNA: TGCGCCAGCAGCCAGGGACTAGCGGGAGGCGGGGAGCAGTACTTC
D gene: TRBD2; J gene: TRBJ2-1; V gene: TRBV6-1; clone size: -; CDR3 protein: CASSPGGGTQETQFF; CDR3 DNA: TGTGCCAGCAGTCCCGGGGGAGGGACCCAAGAGACCCAGTTCTTC
D gene: -; J gene: TRBJ2-7; V gene: TRBV6-1; clone size: medium-sized; CDR3 protein: CASSDLREQYF; CDR3 DNA: TGTGCCAGCAGTGACCTGCGCGAGCAGTACTTC
D gene: TRBD2; J gene: TRBJ2-1; V gene: TRBV27; clone size: few; CDR3 protein: CASSFGVAGGDNEQFF; CDR3 DNA: TGTGCCAGCAGTTTCGGGGTAGCGGGGGGGGACAATGAGCAGTTCTTC
D gene: -; J gene: TRBJ1-1; V gene: TRBV10-3; clone size: few; CDR3 protein: CAISERPGDTEAFF; CDR3 DNA: TGTGCCATCAGTGAGAGACCAGGGGACACTGAAGCTTTCTTT
D gene: TRBD2; J gene: TRBJ2-1; V gene: TRBV7-6; clone size: -; CDR3 protein: CASSPLAGVDNEQFF; CDR3 DNA: TGTGCTAGCAGCCCTCTAGCGGGAGTAGACAATGAGCAGTTCTTC
D gene: -; J gene: TRBJ2-7; V gene: TRBV7-2; clone size: medium-sized; CDR3 protein: CASSLEMGGNYEQYF; CDR3 DNA: TGTGCCAGCAGCTTAGAGATGGGGGGAAACTACGAGCAGTACTTC
D gene: -; J gene: TRBJ2-1; V gene: TRBV14; clone size: -; CDR3 protein: CASSHWTTQYNEQFF; CDR3 DNA: TGTGCCAGCAGCCACTGGACTACCCAATACAATGAGCAGTTCTTC
D gene: TRBD1; J gene: TRBJ1-4; V gene: TRBV27; clone size: -; CDR3 protein: CASSNLLQGAKEKLFF; CDR3 DNA: TGTGCCAGCAGTAACCTACTCCAGGGGGCGAAAGAAAAACTGTTTTTT
D gene: -; J gene: TRBJ2-5; V gene: TRBV6-1; clone size: -; CDR3 protein: CASSPTGRKQETQYF; CDR3 DNA: TGTGCCAGCAGTCCGACGGGACGAAAACAAGAGACCCAGTACTTC
D gene: TRBD2; J gene: TRBJ2-1; V gene: TRBV12-5; clone size: many; CDR3 protein: CASGSPTPSGYNEQFF; CDR3 DNA: TGTGCTAGTGGTTCCCCGACGCCTAGCGGTTACAATGAGCAGTTCTTC
D gene: -; J gene: TRBJ2-5; V gene: TRBV5-5; clone size: -; CDR3 protein: CASSLDAGLNNEQYF; CDR3 DNA: TGTGCCAGCAGCTTGGACGCGGGGTTAAACAATGAGCAGTACTTC
D gene: -; J gene: TRBJ1-2; V gene: TRBV7-9; clone size: -; CDR3 protein: CASSSYSQVEDYGYTF; CDR3 DNA: TGTGCCAGCAGCTCATATTCACAGGTAGAGGACTATGGCTACACCTTC
D gene: TRBD2; J gene: TRBJ2-1; V gene: TRBV6-1; clone size: many; CDR3 protein: CASSPQLAGDWNEQFF; CDR3 DNA: TGTGCCAGCAGTCCCCAACTAGCGGGAGATTGGAATGAGCAGTTCTTC
D gene: TRBD2; J gene: TRBJ2-1; V gene: TRBV7-2; clone size: medium-sized; CDR3 protein: CASSPGTSGRIHEQFF; CDR3 DNA: TGTGCCAGCAGCCCCGGGACTAGCGGGAGGATCCACGAGCAGTTCTTC
D gene: -; J gene: TRBJ2-7; V gene: TRBV10-3; clone size: -; CDR3 protein: CAISVLRQGTYEQYF; CDR3 DNA: TGTGCCATCAGTGTATTAAGGCAGGGCACCTACGAGCAGTACTTC
D gene: TRBD1; J gene: TRBJ1-2; V gene: TRBV7-4; clone size: -; CDR3 protein: CASSSRTGEISGYTF; CDR3 DNA: TGTGCCAGCAGCTCCCGGACAGGGGAGATAAGTGGCTACACCTTC
D gene: TRBD1; J gene: TRBJ1-1; V gene: TRBV6-1; clone size: medium-sized; CDR3 protein: CASSEGRGQGRTEAFF; CDR3 DNA: TGTGCCAGCAGTGAAGGCAGGGGACAGGGGAGAACTGAAGCTTTCTTT
D gene: TRBD1; J gene: TRBJ2-1; V gene: TRBV6-1; clone size: medium-sized; CDR3 protein: CASSRTGGQETQFF; CDR3 DNA: TGTGCCAGCAGCCGGACAGGGGGCCAGGAGACCCAGTTCTTC
D gene: TRBD2; J gene: TRBJ2-3; V gene: TRBV27; clone size: -; CDR3 protein: CASRLAGGSDTQYF; CDR3 DNA: TGTGCCAGCAGGCTAGCGGGAGGATCTGATACGCAGTATTTT
D gene: TRBD1; J gene: TRBJ2-2; V gene: TRBV6-1; clone size: few; CDR3 protein: CASTRGQPNTGELFF; CDR3 DNA: TGTGCCAGCACCCGGGGACAGCCGAACACCGGGGAGCTGTTTTTT
D gene: -; J gene: TRBJ2-2; V gene: TRBV6-1; clone size: many; CDR3 protein: CASSGQGAGELFF; CDR3 DNA: TGTGCCAGCAGTGGGCAGGGTGCCGGGGAGCTGTTTTTT
D gene: -; J gene: TRBJ2-5; V gene: TRBV12-3/TRBV12-4; clone size: -; CDR3 protein: CASSSSWGQGDQETQYF; CDR3 DNA: TGTGCCAGCAGTTCCTCTTGGGGCCAGGGTGACCAAGAGACCCAGTACTTC
D gene: TRBD1; J gene: TRBJ2-1; V gene: TRBV6-2/TRBV6-3; clone size: -; CDR3 protein: CASRLGVRDRGSYNEQFF; CDR3 DNA: TGTGCCAGCAGGCTGGGAGTCCGGGACAGAGGTTCCTACAATGAGCAGTTCTTC
D gene: TRBD2; J gene: TRBJ2-7; V gene: TRBV6-1; clone size: medium-sized; CDR3 protein: CASRVTSGSGYEQYF; CDR3 DNA: TGTGCCAGCAGGGTTACTAGCGGGAGTGGGTACGAGCAGTACTTC
D gene: TRBD2; J gene: TRBJ2-7; V gene: TRBV6-1; clone size: -; CDR3 protein: CASKVTSEFYEQYF; CDR3 DNA: TGTGCCAGCAAAGTGACTAGCGAATTCTACGAGCAGTACTTC
D gene: TRBD2; J gene: TRBJ2-1; V gene: TRBV6-1; clone size: medium-sized; CDR3 protein: CASSEVQSPSGGRTYNEQFF; CDR3 DNA: TGTGCCAGCAGTGAAGTTCAAAGCCCTAGCGGGGGACGTACCTACAATGAGCAGTTCTTC
D gene: -; J gene: TRBJ2-1; V gene: TRBV24-1; clone size: -; CDR3 protein: CATSDRGVRETQFF; CDR3 DNA: TGTGCCACCAGTGATAGAGGAGTTCGAGAGACCCAGTTCTTC
D gene: -; J gene: TRBJ2-2; V gene: TRBV4-1; clone size: -; CDR3 protein: CASSQPRGTGELFF; CDR3 DNA: TGCGCCAGCAGCCAACCCAGGGGCACCGGGGAGCTGTTTTTT
D gene: TRBD2; J gene: TRBJ2-4; V gene: TRBV7-2; clone size: few; CDR3 protein: CASRPTSGSDEQYF; CDR3 DNA: TGTGCCAGCCGCCCGACTAGCGGGAGTGATGAGCAGTACTTC
D gene: TRBD1; J gene: TRBJ2-1; V gene: TRBV6-6; clone size: -; CDR3 protein: CASSYGTGVSNEQFF; CDR3 DNA: TGTGCCAGCAGTTACGGGACAGGGGTCTCCAATGAGCAGTTCTTC
D gene: -; J gene: TRBJ2-1; V gene: TRBV7-2; clone size: large; CDR3 protein: CASSFFRTDSYEQFF; CDR3 DNA: TGTGCCAGCAGCTTCTTCCGGACAGACTCCTACGAGCAGTTCTTC
D gene: -; J gene: TRBJ2-7; V gene: TRBV6-1; clone size: few; CDR3 protein: CASSSGISGSGEQYF; CDR3 DNA: TGTGCCAGCAGTTCCGGGATCTCGGGCTCCGGCGAGCAGTACTTC